A selection of T cell receptor beta chains follows, all from one sample in a study of response to subunit inactivated influenza vaccine. TCRdb passed the RT-PCR reads through MiXCR, listing each CDR3 protein once. This table holds around 580,000 distinct CDR3 sequences, 14% found once. This specimen was PBMCs from blood, taken 11 to 12 days after vaccination. These receptors originate from a man aged 50 to 59 who received an inactivated influenza vaccine. Both conserved end residues are part of each CDR3. A D gene is named only where the DNA matches it firmly.

d_call,j_call,v_call,cdr3_aa
NA,TRBJ1-1,TRBV4-3,CASSQVARANTEAFF
NA,TRBJ1-5,TRBV3-1,CASSSGEGSQPQHF
NA,TRBJ2-1,TRBV3-1,CASSHGTNTYNEQFF
NA,TRBJ2-7,TRBV5-1,CASSSTVTYEQYF
TRBD1,TRBJ2-7,TRBV28,CASSDRGESYEQYF
NA,TRBJ2-2,TRBV6-2/TRBV6-3,CASSYITTGELFF
TRBD1,TRBJ2-3,TRBV7-2,CASSLVGTGADTQYF
TRBD2,TRBJ2-7,TRBV4-3,CASSQGTSGRDEQYF
NA,TRBJ1-4,TRBV15,CATSPRGQQLRNEKLFF
NA,TRBJ2-2,TRBV20-1,CSRGNIITGELFF
NA,TRBJ1-4,TRBV20-1,CSARTAIPLQKLFF
NA,TRBJ1-5,TRBV20-1,CSAGRIRNQPQHF
TRBD2,TRBJ2-7,TRBV20-1,CSASRTSGRSPLSEQYF
NA,TRBJ2-5,TRBV5-1,CASSLEAGETQYF
TRBD1,TRBJ2-7,TRBV6-2/TRBV6-3,CASRRGQGWHEQYF
TRBD2,TRBJ2-1,TRBV28,CASSEPGLGSYNEQFF
NA,TRBJ2-1,TRBV24-1,CSLGLINNEQFF
NA,TRBJ2-3,TRBV30,CAWRFGDTQYF
NA,TRBJ2-1,TRBV12-3/TRBV12-4,CASSLKGSYNEQFF
NA,TRBJ2-5,TRBV12-3/TRBV12-4,CASSLAWETQYF
NA,TRBJ2-7,TRBV29-1,CSVGGRATYEQYF
NA,TRBJ2-3,TRBV29-1,CSVGLWEESTDTQYF
TRBD1,TRBJ2-5,TRBV12-3/TRBV12-4,CASKPTGGMFHETQYF
NA,TRBJ2-3,TRBV20-1,CSAPLVHFTDTQYF
NA,TRBJ1-6,TRBV10-3,CAISETYNSPLHF
TRBD1,TRBJ1-2,TRBV7-9,CASSLEPTGEYGYTF
NA,TRBJ1-4,TRBV7-2,CASSQSGGLSEKLFF
TRBD2,TRBJ2-7,TRBV28,CASSPTSWVAGDEQYF
NA,TRBJ1-2,TRBV7-9,CASSLQRERINGYTF
TRBD1,TRBJ1-2,TRBV24-1,CATSDRTGDGYTF
NA,TRBJ1-6,TRBV6-5,CASSYSRRGESPLHF
NA,TRBJ2-3,TRBV4-3,CASSQGTDPMVTDTQYF
TRBD2,TRBJ2-7,TRBV20-1,CSARVGREFSYEQYF
TRBD1,TRBJ2-5,TRBV28,CASSPRSGQVPWETQYF
NA,TRBJ2-7,TRBV5-6,CASSLGTNREFSYEQYF
TRBD2,TRBJ2-2,TRBV6-2/TRBV6-3,CASSSPSGANTGELFF
NA,TRBJ1-5,TRBV29-1,CSVGGGDNQPQHF
TRBD1,TRBJ2-2,TRBV7-2,CASSLVDRGPNTGELFF
TRBD1,TRBJ2-3,TRBV16,CASSQTLDRSSTDTQYF
TRBD2,TRBJ2-2,TRBV5-5,CASSFGTSGGRELFF
NA,TRBJ1-2,TRBV7-9,CASSSGQIYGYTF
TRBD2,TRBJ2-7,TRBV28,CASSSPMRGNYQQYF
NA,TRBJ1-2,TRBV28,CASTFGYGYTF
NA,TRBJ2-7,TRBV7-2,CASSLYYEQYF
TRBD1,TRBJ1-3,TRBV5-1,CASSFEPGQGRPGSGNTIYF
NA,TRBJ2-3,TRBV20-1,CSARVPGPSTDTQYF
NA,TRBJ2-7,TRBV11-2,CASRGQGYEQYF
TRBD1,TRBJ1-5,TRBV4-2,CASSPVQGEQPQHF
NA,TRBJ2-7,TRBV20-1,CSARIRVEQYF
NA,TRBJ2-5,TRBV7-2,CASSLGGGPQETQYF
NA,TRBJ2-7,TRBV28,CASSSREGEQYF
NA,TRBJ2-2,TRBV2,CASQDPSDTGELFF
TRBD2,TRBJ2-3,TRBV13,CASSLGSGGRRTDTQYF
TRBD2,TRBJ2-5,TRBV11-2,CASSFSGVQETQYF
NA,TRBJ2-1,TRBV5-1,CASRPDYDSYNEQFF
NA,TRBJ2-3,TRBV25-1,CASSGNDKDTQYF
TRBD1,TRBJ1-5,TRBV28,CASSNRGEGQPQHF
TRBD2,TRBJ2-1,TRBV11-2,CASSSILGPSGRRENEQFF
NA,TRBJ2-4,TRBV12-3/TRBV12-4,CASSLGTAGIQYF